This T cell receptor (beta chain) was obtained from a study of control samples from healthy donors and cancer patients. This CDR3 has 13 amino acids. The V end lost 7 bases, the J end lost 4 bases, and 13 bases lay between the germline ends. CDR1 is MNHEY, CDR2 SMNVEV, per germline (reference sequence). Using immunoSEQ multiplex PCR, the repertoire was profiled, and TCRdb retains in-frame clones only, with some absent. In the table there are 45,000 to 55,000 clones, over 90% of which are singletons. Sequenced: PBMCs. V usage is TRBV27 and J usage is TRBJ1-2; no clear D gene. This clonotype was obtained from a woman aged 45-59 years with head and neck cancer. The CDR3 spells CASTPGGSYGYTF. The CDR3 region has the DNA TGTGCCAGCACCCCAGGAGGGTCCTATGGCTACACCTTC.